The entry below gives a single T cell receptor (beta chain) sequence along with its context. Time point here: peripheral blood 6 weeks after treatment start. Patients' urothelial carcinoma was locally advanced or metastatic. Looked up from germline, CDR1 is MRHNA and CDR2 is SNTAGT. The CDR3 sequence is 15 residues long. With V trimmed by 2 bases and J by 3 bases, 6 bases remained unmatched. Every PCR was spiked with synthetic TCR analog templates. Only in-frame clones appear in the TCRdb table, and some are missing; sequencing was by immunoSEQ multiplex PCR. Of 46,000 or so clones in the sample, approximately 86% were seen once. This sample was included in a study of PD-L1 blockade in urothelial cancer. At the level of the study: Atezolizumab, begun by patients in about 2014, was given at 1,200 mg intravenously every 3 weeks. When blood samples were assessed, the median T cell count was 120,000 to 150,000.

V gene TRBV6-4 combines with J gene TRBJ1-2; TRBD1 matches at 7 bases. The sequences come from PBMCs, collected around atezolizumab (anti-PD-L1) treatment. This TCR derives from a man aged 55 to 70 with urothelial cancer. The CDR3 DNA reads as TGTGCCAGCAGTGACAGGGGGCGGCTGGACTATGGCTACACCTTC. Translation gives CASSDRGRLDYGYTF.